The 21 T cell receptor beta chains listed next were all sequenced from one sample in a study of blood T cell repertoires in COVID-19. Clones were read by immunoSEQ multiplex PCR, and TCRdb kept only the in-frame ones, dropping some. This sample has approximately 250,000 clones, with 70% to 90% found just once. The sequencing input was PBMCs or T cells enriched from blood (not recorded which). Receptors originate from a woman in her thirties or forties with acute COVID-19.

About this clone: Different DNA sequences within this sample yield the same CDR3. The chain couples TRBV7-9 to TRBJ2-2; 12 bases align to TRBD2. The trim removed 5 bases at V and 5 bases at J, leaving 6 bases unmatched. The CDR3 is 16 residues long. The germline CDR1 and CDR2 sequences are SEHNR and FQNEAQ (reference sequence). CDR3 nucleotides: TGTGCCAGCAGCCCCCCTGGACTAGCGGGGACCGGGGAGCTGTTTTTT. Translated: CASSPPGLAGTGELFF. Full variable domain (remainder filled in from reference TRBV7-9 and TRBJ2-2): DTGVSQNPRHKITKRGQNVTFRCDPISEHNRLYWYRQTLGQGPEFLTYFQNEAQLEKSRLLSDRFSAERPKGSFSTLEIQRTEQGDSAMYLCASSPPGLAGTGELFFGEGSRLTVL.

The V gene is TRBV28, the J gene TRBJ2-2; D might be TRBD2 (7 bases). The V and J ends lost 2 bases and 4 bases respectively, with 14 bases between them. This CDR3 region has 16 residues. Germline V gene data show CDR1 as MDHEN and CDR2 as SYDVKM. The CDR3 bases are TGTGCCAGCAGTTTAGGGGGGGGCCTTGCCACCGGGGAGCTGTTTTTT. It encodes CASSLGGGLATGELFF.

V and J are TRBV5-1 and TRBJ2-2, with 7 bases lining up with TRBD1. With 4 bases clipped from V and 7 bases from J, the junction kept 7 bases outside the gene matches. This CDR3 is built from 14 residues. The germline CDR1 and CDR2 sequences are SGHRS and YFSETQ. CDR3 DNA sequence: TGCGCCAGCAGCAGGGGACCAGGGGGCGGGGAGCTGTTTTTT. Residues: CASSRGPGGGELFF.

The chain combines TRBV3-1 (or the pseudogene TRBV3-2) with TRBJ1-3, with TRBD1 as a possible D gene (5 bases). The V and J ends lost 1 base and 0 bases respectively, with 7 bases between them. The germline CDR1 and CDR2 sequences are LGHDT and YNNKEL (reference sequence). This CDR3 is built from 15 residues. CDR3 region: CASSQGQHSGNTIYF. The CDR3 DNA follows: TGTGCCAGCAGCCAAGGACAGCACTCTGGAAACACCATATATTTT.

This clone has a handful of counts. The chain combines TRBV7-6 with TRBJ1-1; 10 bases map to TRBD1. The V gene's germline CDR1 is SGHVS and CDR2 FNYEAQ. This CDR3 region has 15 residues. V was pared by 4 bases and J by 4 bases, with 6 bases of the junction left unmatched. CDR3 sequence: CASSSSRQGATEAFF. The CDR3 region has the DNA TGTGCCAGCAGCTCAAGCAGACAGGGGGCCACTGAAGCTTTCTTT.

This clone was detected once. The same CDR3 arises from other DNA sequences in this sample as well. This chain joins TRBV5-1 and TRBJ1-1, with D possibly TRBD1 on 5 matching bases. CDR1 and CDR2 from the germline V gene are SGHRS and YFSETQ. The CDR3 has 14 residues. Trimming cost V 5 bases and J 4 bases, with 15 bases left between them. CDR3 nucleotide sequence: TGCGCCAGCAGTCCCCAGGGAGGCGGCACTGAAGCTTTCTTT. Encoded protein: CASSPQGGGTEAFF.

This clone appeared a few times. V is TRBV2 and J is TRBJ1-2; a weak D match, TRBD1 (5 bases). Per germline, CDR1 SNHLY and CDR2 FYNNEI. The CDR3 contains 14 residues. V was clipped by 6 bases and J by 2 bases, with 13 bases between them. The CDR3 loop reads CASRGRTLNYGYTF. DNA for the CDR3: TGTGCCAGCAGAGGACGGACACTGAACTATGGCTACACCTTC.

The chain is built from TRBV2 and TRBJ1-2; TRBD1 matches at 11 bases. The V and J ends lost 8 bases and 4 bases, in that order; junction bases with no gene match: 6. CDR3 length: 14 residues. CDR1 SNHLY and CDR2 FYNNEI come from the germline V gene. The CDR3 here is CASRTGGALYGYTF. The CDR3 DNA reads as TGTGCCAGCCGGACAGGGGGCGCCCTCTATGGCTACACCTTC.

The rearrangement links TRBV29-1 to TRBJ2-5; 9 bases agree with TRBD2. The V gene's germline CDR1 is SQVTM and CDR2 ANQGSEA. The length of the CDR3 is 14 residues. V dropped 1 base and J dropped 5; count of bases not matched to a gene: 5. CDR3 amino acids: CSVEVGAGGETQYF. The CDR3 coding sequence is TGCAGCGTTGAAGTTGGGGCGGGAGGGGAGACCCAGTACTTC.

The chain combines TRBV7-9 with TRBJ2-7, with 8 positions matching TRBD1. V lost 4 bases and J lost 0; bases outside the gene matches: 8. Germline V gives CDR1 SEHNR, CDR2 FQNEAQ (reference sequence). The CDR3 totals 16 residues. The CDR3 DNA reads as TGTGCCAGCAGCTCACTAGCAGGACAGGGCTCCTACGAGCAGTACTTC. Translated, it gives CASSSLAGQGSYEQYF. Supplemented by reference TRBV7-9 and TRBJ2-7, the full variable domain reads DTGVSQNPRHKITKRGQNVTFRCDPISEHNRLYWYRQTLGQGPEFLTYFQNEAQLEKSRLLSDRFSAERPKGSFSTLEIQRTEQGDSAMYLCASSSLAGQGSYEQYFGPGTRLTVT.

The genes are TRBV28 and TRBJ2-6; D is unresolved. The CDR3 loop spans 13 amino acids. V was cut by 5 bases and J by 5 bases, with 7 bases left in between. CDR1 is MDHEN and CDR2 is SYDVKM in the germline V gene. The CDR3 DNA follows: TGTGCCAGCAGTCCTTTCTGGGCCAACGTCCTGACTTTC. Its protein is CASSPFWANVLTF.

This clone has a single count. The chain has TRBV2 and TRBJ1-1; TRBD1 agrees at 9 bases. The V and J ends lost 6 bases and 5 bases, in that order; junction bases with no gene match: 7. Germline CDR1 SNHLY, CDR2 FYNNEI. This CDR3 is built from 14 residues. CDR3 in amino acids: CASSAGTGRTEAFF. In nucleotides, the CDR3 is TGTGCCAGCAGCGCTGGGACAGGGAGAACTGAAGCTTTCTTT. Full variable domain (rest looked up from reference TRBV2 and TRBJ1-1): EPEVTQTPSHQVTQMGQEVILRCVPISNHLYFYWYRQILGQKVEFLVSFYNNEISEKSEIFDDQFSVERPDGSNFTLKIRSTKLEDSAMYFCASSAGTGRTEAFFGQGTRLTVV.

The rearrangement links TRBV10-3 to TRBJ2-5, with 11 bases that match TRBD2. V was clipped by 2 bases and J by 3 bases; unmatched bases: 5. The CDR3 length is 16 residues. CDR1 is ENHRY and CDR2 is SYGVKD in the germline V gene. The CDR3 DNA follows: TGTGCCATCAGTGAGGGTCCTAGCGGGAGGAAAGAGACCCAGTACTTC. The encoded protein is CAISEGPSGRKETQYF.

This chain links TRBV7-7 with TRBJ2-2, with 10 bases aligning to TRBD2. The V gene's germline CDR1 is SSHAT and CDR2 FNYEAQ (reference sequence). The V and J ends lost 1 base and 4 bases, in that order; junction bases with no gene match: 6. The CDR3 extends over 17 amino acids. CDR3 DNA sequence: TGTGCCAGCAGCTTAGAGACAGCGGGGGGGACCACCGGGGAGCTGTTTTTT. Its translation is CASSLETAGGTTGELFF.

This clone was observed a single time. The V call is TRBV5-1, the J call TRBJ2-2; 11 bases are shared with TRBD2. The V segment lost 3 bases and the J segment 5 bases; nucleotides outside the gene matches: 9. The CDR3 length is 17 residues. Looked up from germline, CDR1 is SGHRS and CDR2 is YFSETQ. The CDR3 region is CASSSLAGGSVTGELFF. Here the CDR3 DNA reads TGCGCCAGCAGCTCTCTAGCGGGGGGCTCCGTGACCGGGGAGCTGTTTTTT.

The V call is TRBV2, the J call TRBJ2-2, with 11 bases lining up with TRBD2. Germline-derived CDR1 and CDR2 are SNHLY and FYNNEI. The CDR3 length is 15 residues. Trimming cost V 7 bases and J 5 bases; bases outside gene matches: 6. In DNA, the CDR3 is TGTGCCAGCACGGCACTAGCGGGAGAGACCGGGGAGCTGTTTTTT. Its protein is CASTALAGETGELFF.

This clone was seen only once. The CDR3: CASSHRDGEQYV. CDR3 coding DNA: TGTGCCAGCTCCCACAGGGATGGCGAGCAGTACGTC. This chain uses TRBV18 with TRBJ2-7; D perhaps matches TRBD1 (6 bases). V was clipped by 6 bases and J by 6 bases, with 12 bases between them. This CDR3 spans 12 amino acids. From germline, CDR1 is KGHSH and CDR2 LQKENI.

The V gene is TRBV12-3 or TRBV12-4, the J gene TRBJ2-7; TRBD1 aligns across 7 bases. Trimming cost V 7 bases and J 7 bases; bases outside gene matches: 10. The CDR3 has 13 residues. CDR3 region: CASKNSGGWEQYF. The CDR3 DNA reads as TGTGCCAGCAAGAATTCAGGGGGTTGGGAGCAGTACTTC.

The V and J genes are TRBV4-2 and TRBJ2-7, with D maybe TRBD2 (5 bases). The CDR3 extends over 15 amino acids. Germline V lookup: CDR1 LGHNA, CDR2 YNFKEQ. V was cut by 3 bases and J by 2 bases, with 14 bases left in between. CDR3 residues: CASSQSSGSPYEQYF. CDR3 sequence (DNA): TGTGCCAGCAGCCAGTCCTCGGGGTCCCCCTACGAGCAGTACTTC.

This sequence joins TRBV11-3 and TRBJ1-5; 7 positions match TRBD1. After removal of 5 bases from V and 6 bases from J, the junction contained 13 bases not matched to a gene. Germline lookup yields CDR1 SGHNT and CDR2 YENEEA. The CDR3 is 16 amino acids. As DNA, the CDR3 is TGTGCCAGCAGCCCATCAGGGGGAGAAGGTGGTCAGCCCCAGCATTTT. It yields the protein CASSPSGGEGGQPQHF.

The chain couples TRBV5-1 to TRBJ1-4; D perhaps matches TRBD1 (5 bases). The V gene lost 4 bases and the J gene lost 0 bases, with 16 bases spanning the gap. This CDR3 contains 17 residues. Germline-derived CDR1 and CDR2 are SGHRS and YFSETQ. The CDR3 reads CASSPGLLDATNEKLFF. DNA for the CDR3: TGCGCCAGCAGCCCGGGACTCCTCGATGCAACTAATGAAAAACTGTTTTTT.